What follows are 14 T cell receptor beta chains derived from one specimen sequenced in a study of T-cell reconstitution after alpha-beta-depleted transplantation in children. Unique molecular identifiers tagged the TCRbeta library. TCRdb independently ran MiXCR on the PCR reads; one entry per CDR3 protein. The sample has 75,000 to 80,000 distinct CDR3 sequences, about a sixth seen once; the top ten hold about half. The specimen was PBMCs, mostly from graft donor cells, collected 360 days after TCRalphabeta/CD19-depleted stem cell transplant. These receptors all come from a male patient aged 2-9 years who had a stem cell transplant for acute lymphoblastic leukemia, so the T cells may come from the graft donor.

This chain connects TRBV20-1 to TRBJ2-7; tentatively, D is TRBD1 (5 bases). Germline V gene lookup returns CDR1 DFQATT and CDR2 SNEGSKA (reference sequence). Between the trimmed V and J ends, which lost 3 bases and 5 bases, there was a span of 11 bases. There are 12 residues in the CDR3. Here the CDR3 DNA reads TGCAGTGCTAGGCCAGGGATCCACGAGCAGTACTTC. This codes for CSARPGIHEQYF.

This clonotype came up a few times. V is TRBV5-1 and J is TRBJ2-2, with a tentative D call TRBD2 (8 bases). Germline lookup yields CDR1 SGHRS and CDR2 YFSETQ. CDR3 length: 20 amino acids. Deletions cut 0 bases from V and 5 bases from J, with 26 bases between. The CDR3 coding sequence is TGCGCCAGCAGCTTGGTTATAGGACTAGCAGCAGTACAGGGGACCGGGGAGCTGTTTTTT. This gives the protein CASSLVIGLAAVQGTGELFF.

Written as DNA, the CDR3 is TGTGCCAGCAGCCCCTGGGGACTAGCGGGAGGTAACGAGCAGTACTTC. Protein sequence: CASSPWGLAGGNEQYF. The chain combines TRBV2 with TRBJ2-7, with TRBD2 identical over 15 bases. This CDR3 spans 16 amino acids. CDR1 is SNHLY and CDR2 is FYNNEI in the germline V gene. The V gene end was trimmed by 6 bases and the J gene end by 5 bases; junction bases not matched to a gene: 8.

The chain carries TRBV20-1 and TRBJ2-2; 10 bases match TRBD2. The CDR3 covers 15 residues. Germline loops: CDR1 DFQATT, CDR2 SNEGSKA (reference sequence). V was clipped by 6 bases and J by 7 bases; unmatched bases: 11. CDR3 region: CSAARLAGVLGELFF. The CDR3 coding sequence is TGCAGTGCCGCCCGGCTAGCGGGAGTCCTCGGGGAGCTGTTTTTT.

The chain recombines TRBV5-5 with TRBJ2-5; D perhaps matches TRBD1 (5 bases). The CDR3 is 15 residues long. Germline V gene data show CDR1 as SGHKS and CDR2 as YYEKEE (reference sequence). Trimming took off 4 bases at V and 5 bases at J, with 18 bases between the two ends. The CDR3 protein is CASSQEPGPWETQYF. The CDR3 nucleotides are TGTGCCAGCAGCCAAGAACCAGGGCCATGGGAGACCCAGTACTTC.

This clonotype was seen a single time. V is TRBV6-6 and J is TRBJ2-7, with D perhaps matching TRBD1 (5 bases). The CDR3 covers 13 residues. The germline V gene encodes CDR1 MNHNY and CDR2 SVGAGI (reference sequence). Trimming took off 6 bases at V and 5 bases at J, with 14 bases between the two ends. The CDR3 DNA is TGTGCCAGCAGGTTTACCAGGGTCCACGAGCAGTACTTC. This translates into CASRFTRVHEQYF.

This clonotype occurred many times. The gene calls are TRBV5-1 and TRBJ2-1; D gene ambiguous. Germline V gene sequence: CDR1 SGHRS, CDR2 YFSETQ. The CDR3 is 13 amino acids. V lost 7 bases and J 6 bases, leaving 14 bases between the germline ends. The CDR3 bases are TGCGCCAGCTCGGATAGGCGCCTCAATGAGCAGTTCTTC. Translated: CASSDRRLNEQFF.

This rearrangement joins TRBV7-9 to TRBJ2-5; 9 nucleotides agree with TRBD1. V lost 2 bases to trimming and J lost 5 bases; unmatched junction nucleotides: 9. Germline-derived CDR1 and CDR2 are SEHNR and FQNEAQ (reference sequence). This CDR3 spans 16 amino acids. This CDR3 is CASSLPYYRGLETQYF. The CDR3 DNA follows: TGTGCCAGCAGCTTACCCTACTACAGGGGGCTTGAGACCCAGTACTTC.

The chain is built from TRBV7-9 and TRBJ2-2; the match to TRBD2 covers 14 bases. CDR1 SEHNR and CDR2 FQNEAQ come from the germline V gene (reference sequence). The CDR3 sequence is 17 residues long. J gave up 5 bases and V 3 bases, and 5 bases lay outside the gene matches. CDR3 residues: CASSFWGLAGDTGELFF. The DNA for the CDR3 is TGTGCCAGCAGCTTCTGGGGACTAGCGGGAGATACCGGGGAGCTGTTTTTT.

At least ten counts were recorded for this clonotype. The chain has TRBV3-1 and TRBJ1-4; no clear D gene. Per the germline V gene, CDR1 is LGHDT and CDR2 is YNNKEL (reference sequence). V was clipped by 4 bases and J by 8 bases, with 5 bases between them. The CDR3 sequence is 11 residues long. The CDR3 protein is CASSLGEKLFF. DNA for the CDR3: TGTGCCAGCAGCCTAGGGGAAAAACTGTTTTTT.

The chain couples TRBV6-1 to TRBJ2-1; 12 positions match TRBD2. This CDR3 region has 17 residues. The germline CDR1 and CDR2 sequences are MNHNS and SASEGT. Trimming removed 4 bases from V and 3 bases from J; junction bases left unmatched: 7. DNA of the CDR3: TGTGCCAGCAGTGTAAGGTGGACTAGCGGGAACTACAATGAGCAGTTCTTC. It translates to CASSVRWTSGNYNEQFF.

At least ten counts were recorded for this clonotype. The rearrangement joins TRBV7-9 to TRBJ2-7; 15 bases agree with TRBD2. CDR1 is SEHNR, CDR2 FQNEAQ, per germline (reference sequence). This CDR3 is built from 17 residues. V lost 5 bases to trimming and J lost 2 bases; unmatched junction nucleotides: 7. The CDR3 DNA reads TGTGCCAGCAGCCGTCCGGGACTAGCGGGAGGTACCTACGAGCAGTACTTC. It is translated as CASSRPGLAGGTYEQYF.

By its share, this clonotype is large. This chain uses TRBV7-9 with TRBJ2-2, with D perhaps TRBD2 (6 bases). In germline, CDR1 is SEHNR, CDR2 FQNEAQ (reference sequence). Between the trimmed V and J ends, which lost 1 base and 1 base, there was a span of 13 bases. This CDR3 is built from 17 residues. The CDR3 DNA is TGTGCCAGCAGCTTAGAAGCCGGGACTGAGAACACCGGGGAGCTGTTTTTT. It codes for CASSLEAGTENTGELFF.

This clonotype was counted between two and nine times. This chain links TRBV5-5 with TRBJ2-2; D is perhaps TRBD1 (5 bases). Trimming shortened V by 2 bases and J by 4 bases, and 15 bases separated the two germline ends. CDR3 size: 16 residues. The germline gives CDR1 SGHKS, CDR2 YYEKEE (reference sequence). The CDR3 here is CASSFVSGMSTGELFF. CDR3 DNA sequence: TGTGCCAGCAGCTTTGTTTCAGGGATGAGCACCGGGGAGCTGTTTTTT.